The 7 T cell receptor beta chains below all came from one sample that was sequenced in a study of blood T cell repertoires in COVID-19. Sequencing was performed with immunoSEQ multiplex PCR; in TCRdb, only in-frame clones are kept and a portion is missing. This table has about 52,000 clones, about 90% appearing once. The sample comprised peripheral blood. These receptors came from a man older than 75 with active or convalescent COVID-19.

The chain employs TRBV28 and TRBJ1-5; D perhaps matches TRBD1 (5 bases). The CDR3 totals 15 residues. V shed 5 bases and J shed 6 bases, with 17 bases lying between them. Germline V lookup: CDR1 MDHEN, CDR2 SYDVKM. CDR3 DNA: TGTGCCAGCAGTCCACCGGGGGTCGGGGTTCAGCCCCAGCATTTT. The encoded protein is CASSPPGVGVQPQHF.

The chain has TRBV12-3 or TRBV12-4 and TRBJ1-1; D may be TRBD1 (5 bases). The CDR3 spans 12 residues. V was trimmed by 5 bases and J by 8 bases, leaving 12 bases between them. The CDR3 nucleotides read TGTGCCAGCAGTCCCGAGCAGGGCGAAGCTTTCTTT. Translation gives CASSPEQGEAFF.

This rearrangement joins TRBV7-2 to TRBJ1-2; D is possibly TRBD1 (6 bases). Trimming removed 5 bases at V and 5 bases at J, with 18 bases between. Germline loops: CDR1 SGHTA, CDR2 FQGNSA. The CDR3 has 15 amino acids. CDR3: CASSKITGTPYGYTF. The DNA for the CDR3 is TGTGCCAGCAGCAAAATTACCGGGACACCTTATGGCTACACCTTC.

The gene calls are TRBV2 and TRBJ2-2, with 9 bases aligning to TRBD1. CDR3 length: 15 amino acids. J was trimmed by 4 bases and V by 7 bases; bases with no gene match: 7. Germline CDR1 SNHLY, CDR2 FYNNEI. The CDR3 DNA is TGTGCCAGCACCCTGGACAGGGGTTTCACCGGGGAGCTGTTTTTT. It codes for CASTLDRGFTGELFF.

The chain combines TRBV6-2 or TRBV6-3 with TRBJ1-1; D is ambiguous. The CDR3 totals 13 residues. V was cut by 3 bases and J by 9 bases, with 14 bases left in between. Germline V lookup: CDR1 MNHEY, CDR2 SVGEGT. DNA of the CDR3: TGTGCCAGCAGTTATCGACTTTACTCGCAAGCTTTCTTT. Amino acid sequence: CASSYRLYSQAFF.

The CDR3 region is CASRRGRVEELFF. CDR3 in DNA: TGTGCCAGTAGGAGGGGGAGGGTCGAAGAACTGTTTTTT. The chain carries TRBV19 and TRBJ1-4, with D tentatively TRBD1 (6 bases). This CDR3 contains 13 residues. Germline values: CDR1 LNHDA, CDR2 SQIVND (reference sequence). The V end was cut by 6 bases, the J end by 12 bases, with 17 bases between.

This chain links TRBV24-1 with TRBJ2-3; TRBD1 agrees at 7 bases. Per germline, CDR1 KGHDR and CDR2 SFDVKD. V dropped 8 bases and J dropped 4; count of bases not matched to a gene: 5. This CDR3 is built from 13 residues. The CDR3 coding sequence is TGTGCCACCATGGACAGGATGCCAGATACGCAGTATTTT. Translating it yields CATMDRMPDTQYF.